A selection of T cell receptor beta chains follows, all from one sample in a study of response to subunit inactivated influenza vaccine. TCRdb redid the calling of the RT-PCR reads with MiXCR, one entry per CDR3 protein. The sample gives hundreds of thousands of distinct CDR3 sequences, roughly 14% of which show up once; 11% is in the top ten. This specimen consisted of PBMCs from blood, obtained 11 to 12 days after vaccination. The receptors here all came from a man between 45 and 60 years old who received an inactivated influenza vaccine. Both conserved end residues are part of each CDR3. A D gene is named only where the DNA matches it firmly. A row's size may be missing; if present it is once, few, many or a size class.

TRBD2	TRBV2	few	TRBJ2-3	TGTGCCAGCCTGGGACTAGCGGGAGCAGATACGCAGTATTTT	CASLGLAGADTQYF
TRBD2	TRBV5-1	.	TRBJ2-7	TGCGCCAGCAGCTTGGTACTAGCGGGAGAAAACGAGCAGTACTTC	CASSLVLAGENEQYF
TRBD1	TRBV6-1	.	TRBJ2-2	TGTGCCAGCAGTGGAGATAAACAGGGGGCTGGCACCGGGGAGCTGTTTTTT	CASSGDKQGAGTGELFF
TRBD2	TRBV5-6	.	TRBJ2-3	TGTGCCAGCAGCGCGGGGACTAGTGAGGCAGATACGCAGTATTTT	CASSAGTSEADTQYF
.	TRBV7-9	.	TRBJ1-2	TGTGCCAGCAGCTTAGAGGCGGCAGGCTATGGCTACACCTTC	CASSLEAAGYGYTF
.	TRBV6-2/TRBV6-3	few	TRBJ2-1	TGTGCCAGCAGCCCCGTCGGGGGCGCAGGCTCCTACAATGAGCAGTTCTTC	CASSPVGGAGSYNEQFF
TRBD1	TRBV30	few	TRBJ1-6	TGTGCCTGGAGTGTTGCCGGACAGGCCTATAATTCACCCCTCCACTTT	CAWSVAGQAYNSPLHF
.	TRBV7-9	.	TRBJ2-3	TGTGCCAGCAGCCCGTTTGGCTCAGCAAGCACAGATACGCAGTATTTT	CASSPFGSASTDTQYF
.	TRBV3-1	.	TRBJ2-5	TGTGCCAGCAGCCCCAGATTAGGAGGCCAAGAGACCCAGTACTTC	CASSPRLGGQETQYF
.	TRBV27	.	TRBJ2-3	TGTGCCAGCAGTTTTGGTAGCGCCACAGATACGCAGTATTTT	CASSFGSATDTQYF
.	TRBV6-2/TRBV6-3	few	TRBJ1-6	TGTGCCAGCAGTTACAGCCAGCTAAATTCACCCCTCCACTTT	CASSYSQLNSPLHF
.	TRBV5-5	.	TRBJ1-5	TGTGCCAGCAGCTTAGGAGGGGGAGGCGATCAGCCCCAGCATTTT	CASSLGGGGDQPQHF
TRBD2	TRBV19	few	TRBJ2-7	TGTGCCAGTAGTAAAACGAAACTAGCGGGGTTATACGAGCAGTACTTC	CASSKTKLAGLYEQYF
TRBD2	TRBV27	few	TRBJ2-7	TGTGCCAGCAGTTTCGCAGCGGGGGGGTCCTACGAGCAGTACTTC	CASSFAAGGSYEQYF
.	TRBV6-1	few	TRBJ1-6	TGTGCCAGCATGAAACAGCTACCCTATAATTCACCCCTCCACTTT	CASMKQLPYNSPLHF
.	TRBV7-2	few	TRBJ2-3	TGTGCCAGCAGCCCGAGGGTGGGAGATACGCAGTATTTT	CASSPRVGDTQYF
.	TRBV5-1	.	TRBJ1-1	TGCGCCAGCAGCAGAGGGGTCCCGGCTGAAGCTTTCTTT	CASSRGVPAEAFF
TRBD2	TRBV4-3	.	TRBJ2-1	TGCGCCAGCAGCCAAGATGTGTCTAGCGGGAGCTCCTACAATGAGCAGTTCTTC	CASSQDVSSGSSYNEQFF